This TCR beta chain was captured by sequencing in a study of blood T cell repertoires in COVID-19. Across the whole study: Some COVID-19 samples were acute and others convalescent; all came from the United States, Italy and Spain.

Original processing notes: The authors estimated nucleated cell counts from reference gene primer amplification. Data came from immunoSEQ multiplex PCR; TCRdb stores just in-frame clones and leaves some out. V, J and clone size reflect that table, while D and trimming were determined from the DNA. Found here are 200,000 to 300,000 clones, more than 75% of them singletons; the top ten hold around 1.7%. Participant age was roughly 18 to 95 years, and participants resided in roughly 25 US areas. What the recovered Cohort 3 donors had was two negative PCRs, clearance, or symptom resolution. Specimen: PBMCs or T cells enriched from blood (not recorded which). This TCR derives from a man aged 35 to 55 who had recovered from COVID-19.

The DNA for the CDR3 is TGTGCCAGCAGCGATGACGCGGCGCCGTACAATGAGCAGTTCTTC. Its protein is CASSDDAAPYNEQFF. The V and J genes are TRBV2 and TRBJ2-1; D unresolved. Germline CDR1 SNHLY, CDR2 FYNNEI. V lost 6 bases, J lost 4 bases, and 16 bases lay in between. The CDR3 has 15 residues.